The sequence of this T cell receptor beta chain was determined in a study of CD8+CD57+ T cells in acquired aplastic anemia. Study information: Isolated CD4+ and CD8+ cells, once sorted, yielded DNA averaging around 3.1 ug.

For sequencing, patients were chosen who had shown expansion of CD8+CD57+ cells by flow cytometry. With no exception, the patients had severe acquired aplastic anemia. Concerning this clonotype: Its antigen is unidentified.

Germline V gene lookup returns CDR1 SEHNR and CDR2 FQNEAQ (reference sequence). V lost 3 bases to trimming and J lost 0 bases; unmatched junction nucleotides: 6. This CDR3 spans 17 amino acids. The study profiled TCR beta VDJ and CDR3 using genomic DNA as template. Using its own MiXCR run on the reads, TCRdb lists one record per CDR3 protein. The sample consists of over 250,000 distinct CDR3 sequences, 56% of them appearing once. General study points: CD8+ Simpson's diversity did not differ significantly between patients and controls.

This receptor was identified in a human donor with aplastic anemia. Material for sequencing was sorted CD4+, CD8+, or CD8+CD57+ T cells (not recorded which) from PBMCs. The chain uses TRBV7-9 and TRBJ2-1; 9 nucleotides match TRBD2. The CDR3 DNA reads TGTGCCAGCAGCTTTTCCGGACTAGCGAGCTCCTACAATGAGCAGTTCTTC. Protein: CASSFSGLASSYNEQFF.